The clone carrying this T cell receptor (beta chain) was detected many times. Aged 18 to 65, the patients had hyperthyroidism that was newly diagnosed and had lasted under 2 months. Fresh peripheral blood, roughly 9.3 ml, was the source of the PBMCs. Per the germline V gene, CDR1 is MNHEY and CDR2 is SVGAGI. The V segment lost 1 base and the J segment 3 bases; nucleotides outside the gene matches: 0. The CDR3 spans 14 residues. This sample was taken from a study of T cells in Graves' hyperthyroidism and ophthalmopathy. Study-level background: At the time of initial diagnosis and before any treatment, peripheral blood was collected.

TCR beta CDR3 regions were amplified from RNA transcripts. TCR CDR3 regions were first amplified by RT-PCR with HTBI primers. TCRdb recomputed calls from the multiplex PCR reads with MiXCR, one row per CDR3 protein. The repertoire consists of about 480,000 distinct CDR3 sequences, with around 14% occurring once and the leading ten covering 17%. The chain links TRBV6-5 to TRBJ2-7; 10 bases fit TRBD1. The sequence was collected from a woman aged 18-30 years with Graves' hyperthyroidism. Sequencing input: blood. CDR3 nucleotide sequence: TGTGCCAGCAGTTACTGGACAGGGGGCTACGAGCAGTACTTC. Protein: CASSYWTGGYEQYF.